This TCR beta chain appears in the sequencing data of a study of T cell clonality in common variable immunodeficiency. The V and J ends lost 3 bases and 0 bases, in that order; junction bases with no gene match: 15. Germline V gene lookup returns CDR1 DFQATT and CDR2 SNEGSKA (reference sequence). The length of the CDR3 is 19 residues. CVID meant reduced serum IgG, IgA and/or IgM plus specific antibody deficiency. The CVID group had some 15 females and about 30 males, mean age approximately 40. CVID subjects were neither ill nor on immunomodulatory or immunosuppressive medication at sampling. This clone was detected many times. Its specificity is unknown. The read gets to within 3 residues of the CDR3 end, and the germline J gene fills in the rest. Libraries were prepared by immunoSEQ multiplex PCR; TCRdb keeps only in-frame clonotypes and omits some of them. This sample carries 30,000 to 40,000 clones, none of them present only once.

Study-level points and caveats: In common variable immunodeficiency, TCR beta chains reportedly carried fewer deletions and N-nucleotide insertions. The cause of increased CVID clonality remains unclear without subpopulation sequencing.

The receptor's source is a human donor with common variable immunodeficiency. The chain carries TRBV20-1 and TRBJ2-3; 10 bases are shared with TRBD2. The specimen sequenced was peripheral blood mononuclear cells. Partial CDR3 DNA: TGCAGTGCTAGGAATTTAGCGGGGGGCCATTCAACTAGCACAGATACG. Amino acid sequence: CSARNLAGGHSTSTDT. In full, the CDR3 is CSARNLAGGHSTSTDTQYF.